The following is a TCR beta chain sequence with its context. Antigen: not known. The data were obtained in a study of Ad26.COV2.S vaccination and SARS-CoV-2 variants. Overall study: Ad26.COV2.S given intramuscularly, once or twice 56 days apart. Study-wide results and caveats: Quantification of TCR breadth and depth may have yielded underestimates of total T cell responses. The breadth of spike-specific CD8+ and CD4+ T cell responses after vaccination was reportedly substantial.

Germline V gives CDR1 SGHDT, CDR2 YYEEEE. Trimming took 2 bases from V and 7 from J, leaving 4 bases between them. The CDR3 runs 11 residues. The treatment here: around 19 received Ad26.COV2.S at low or high dose, single or two shots; 5 received placebo; per-sample allocation not given. After the first vaccine or placebo injection, samples were drawn on day 63. Donation was by an adult aged 18-55 years who was in Boston. Method: immunoSEQ multiplex PCR; TCRdb's copy keeps in-frame clones and lacks some. The data show some 290,000 clones, around 84% seen once. This specimen consisted of peripheral blood, obtained in a trial of Ad26.COV2.S vaccine versus placebo. The genes are TRBV5-6 and TRBJ2-1; D is uncertain. The TCR comes from a person between 18 and 65 years old who received the Ad26.COV2.S COVID-19 vaccine or a placebo. The CDR3 coding sequence is TGTGCCAGCAGCTTTCGTAATGAGCAGTTCTTC. Translated: CASSFRNEQFF.